This TCR beta chain is from a study of T-cell memory formation after mild COVID-19. A single record per CDR3 protein comes from TCRdb applying MiXCR to the 5' RACE reads. The top ten clones hold 22% of a sample with approximately 350,000 distinct CDR3 sequences, over 13% of them seen once. The sample holds many counts of this clonotype. Between the trimmed V and J ends, which lost 4 bases and 3 bases, there was a span of 10 bases. The length of the CDR3 is 14 residues. Germline assignment: CDR1 MGHDK and CDR2 SYGVNS. The genes are TRBV25-1 and TRBJ2-4; D unclear. The sample taken for sequencing was PBMCs or a T cell subset sorted from them (not recorded which). This sequence was found in a man aged 18 to 30 who had mild COVID-19 (a few samples of this study predate the infection). Cell type and time point are not known. Here the CDR3 DNA reads TGTGCCAGCAGTGTCTCAGGTAGCAAAAACATTCAGTACTTC. Residues: CASSVSGSKNIQYF.